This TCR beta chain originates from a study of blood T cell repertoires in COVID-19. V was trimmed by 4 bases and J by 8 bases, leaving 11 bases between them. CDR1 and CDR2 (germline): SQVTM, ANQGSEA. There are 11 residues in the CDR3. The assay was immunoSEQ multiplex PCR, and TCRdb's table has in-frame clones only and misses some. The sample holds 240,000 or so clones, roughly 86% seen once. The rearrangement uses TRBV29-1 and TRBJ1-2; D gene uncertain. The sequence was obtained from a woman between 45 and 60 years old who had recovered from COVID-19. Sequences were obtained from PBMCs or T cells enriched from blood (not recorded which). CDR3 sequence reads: CSVGAKEGYTF. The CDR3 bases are TGCAGCGTTGGAGCTAAAGAGGGCTACACCTTC.